The present TCR beta chain was sequenced within a study of shared clonotypes between healthy human individuals (TCRdb year 2020). Looking at the study overall: The cohort comprised a couple of women and a few men aged 18 to 49 years. To increase sequencing depth and limit assay-specific biases, TCR repertoire library preparation and sequencing were carried out by different laboratories using diverse techniques. Blood TCR repertoires of a handful of healthy adults were deeply sequenced to estimate repertoire size and the extent of clonotype sharing between individuals. Per donor, leukapheresis produced somewhere between about 0.9 and 9.5 billion PBMCs. For each donor, CD4 naive and CD4 memory were each run on three plates, CD8 naive on two plates, and CD8 memory on one plate. Results the study describes overall, beyond this receptor: Larger estimated clonotype richness was generally found for naive subsets than for memory subsets. The small number of donors limited the genetic and exposure-history diversity represented. Based on pairwise subsampling, the degree of clonotype sharing among donors was expected to be affected by sequencing depth. Sampling was restricted to blood, and TCR repertoires in tissues likely differ from the TCR repertoires found in blood. Even with the large sequencing depth, rarefaction of the sorted-subset datasets indicated that sequencing was incomplete. Compared with non-shared clonotypes, clonotypes shared by all four sorted-subset donors had higher generation probabilities. Across a few donors, 5% to 6% of naive CD4, 3.5% of naive CD8, under 2.5% of memory CD4, and approximately 0.4% of memory CD8 clonotypes were shared.

Using the deep immunoSEQ assay, multiplex PCR amplified TCR CDR3 regions from genomic DNA. Extracted genomic DNA from each cell subset was spread evenly across all wells of several immunoSEQ 96-well plates, with each plate serving as a replicate. For sorted subsets, approximately 190 ng of genomic DNA, equivalent to 30,000 or so T cell genomes, went into each replicate PCR. Purified libraries were quantified with a Qubit 3.0 fluorometer, sized on a Bioanalyzer 2100, and re-quantified with the KAPA Library Quantification kit. Each immunoSEQ 96-well plate was sequenced on its own single-read 150-cycle Illumina NextSeq 550 flow cell. Turning to the authors' computational methods: Because only junctional sequences without quality scores were contained in the immunoSEQ output, filtering matching that applied to full-length reads could not be performed. Sequences were annotated with PyIR, a Python wrapper for IgBLAST v1.9, using IMGT germline references to assign V/J genes and CDR3. Reads were removed for weak V/J assignments (E-value above 1e-6), missing CDR3, stop codons, out-of-frame junctions, or ambiguous translated residues. V3J clonotypes were defined as sequences sharing the same inferred V gene, J gene, and CDR3 amino acid sequence. The percentage overlap between two repertoires was calculated by dividing the number of shared unique clonotypes by the size of the smaller repertoire. Repertoire richness was assessed with RTK rarefaction, the Chao1 estimator, and Recon v2.1 estimates of unobserved clonotypes. OLGA was used to compute generation probabilities for all TCRbeta clonotypes that the gDNA method yielded from four donors. This is the immuneACCESS table as TCRdb keeps it, with only in-frame sequences that have V and J called. A part of the clones is gone; compared with another copy, unresolved V genes explain less than half, and the rest is unexplained. For V, J and clone size, that table is used; D and trimming come from the DNA. The table for this sample lists nearly 2 million clones; approximately 94% of them were counted only once. Roughly 1.2% of the sample belongs to the ten largest clones.

The germline ends are 10 bases apart after V is trimmed by 4 bases and J by 10 bases. The CDR3 holds 11 amino acids from the cysteine to the phenylalanine. Just the 33-base CDR3 DNA is kept, in frame starting at base 1. Taken from the germline V gene (reference sequence), the CDR1 and CDR2 loops are MNHNY and SVGAGI. For the CD8 naive samples, CD45RO-negative cells were positively selected for CCR7, yielding a CD45RA+CCR7+ population from which TemRA cells were excluded. Healthy HIV-negative adults with no recently reported acute infections or vaccinations were included as donors. Only Caucasian adults living in Nashville, Tennessee, USA were represented among the donors. Blood was collected by leukapheresis, and PBMCs were isolated by Ficoll-Histopaque density gradient centrifugation and then cryopreserved in liquid nitrogen vapor phase. Analytical flow cytometry was used to check the purity and quantity of each magnetically sorted T cell population. From each sorted fraction, genomic DNA was isolated and quantified by UV absorbance on a Nanodrop 2000c.

With respect to this clone: It lacks a known antigen. It has no much larger one-base neighbor in the sample; base qualities were not kept.

The chain was built from TRBV6-6 and TRBJ1-1, with the D gene not clear enough to name. This TCR was recovered from a man younger than 35 in good health. The sequenced sample was naive CD8+ T cells sorted from blood. In light of the paper, this sample's cell subset or site label describes: CD45RA+CCR7+. In nucleotides, the sequence is TGTGCCAGCAGTTCCGTGGGCGGAGCTTTCTTT. It translates as CASSSVGGAFF.